A selection of T cell receptor beta chains follows, all from one sample in a study of breast tumors, draining lymph nodes, adjacent tissues. Each CDR3 protein gets one entry after TCRdb re-called the multiplex PCR reads with MiXCR. The sample consists of about 180,000 distinct CDR3 sequences, approximately 30% of them appearing once. The sequencing sample was made of axillary lymph node tissue. The receptor set was obtained from a female donor with breast cancer. Some clones in this sample may be carry-over from other donors' samples. The CDR3 runs from the conserved cysteine through the conserved F or W. D genes are given only for firm matches. The size entry is marked missing in some rows and otherwise reads once, few, many or a size class.

j_gene	d_gene	v_gene	abundance	CDR3nt	CDR3aa
TRBJ2-6	-	TRBV27	many	TGTGCCAGCAGTTTAAGGCCCGGGGCCAACGTCCTGACTTTC	CASSLRPGANVLTF
TRBJ2-4	-	TRBV7-2	many	TGTGCCAGCAGCTCCGTGGTCAGATTGGGGCAGTACTTC	CASSSVVRLGQYF
TRBJ2-5	-	TRBV20-1	-	TGCAGTGCCCGGAATGTGGGGGAGACCCAGCACTTC	CSARNVGETQHF
TRBJ2-7	-	TRBV7-9	-	TGTGCCAGCAGCTTAGAGTATGGGACGGACCACTCCTACCGGCAGTACTTC	CASSLEYGTDHSYRQYF
TRBJ2-1	-	TRBV24-1	-	TGTGCCACCAGTGACGATGAGAGGAGGGCTGAAAATGAGCAGTTCTTC	CATSDDERRAENEQFF
TRBJ2-2	TRBD2	TRBV6-6	many	TGTGCCAGCAGTCCGACTAGCGGGAACACCGGGGAGCTGTTTTTT	CASSPTSGNTGELFF
TRBJ2-1	-	TRBV10-3	once	TGTGCCAGCAGTTTATTTCTGGCAGGGATTTGGAATGAGCAGTTCTTC	CASSLFLAGIWNEQFF
TRBJ1-2	-	TRBV12-3/TRBV12-4	few	TGTGCCATCCAGGGACAATCCAACTATGGCTACACCTTC	CAIQGQSNYGYTF
TRBJ2-2	-	TRBV19	-	TGTGCCAGTAGTATATCTCTAAACACCGGGGAGCTGTTTTTT	CASSISLNTGELFF
TRBJ2-2	-	TRBV18	many	TGTGCCAGCCCCACCGGAGTCGCCGGGGAGCTGTTTTTT	CASPTGVAGELFF
TRBJ2-3	-	TRBV15	many	TGTGCCACAAGAATGGGAGTGATAGATACGCAGTATTTT	CATRMGVIDTQYF
TRBJ2-5	-	TRBV7-3	-	TGTGCCAGCAGCTTAACGTTAGGGAGGCCTAAAGAGACCCAGTACTTC	CASSLTLGRPKETQYF
TRBJ2-1	-	TRBV5-1	many	TGCGCCAGCAGCTTGGGTGGGTTCAATGAGCAGTTCTTC	CASSLGGFNEQFF
TRBJ2-4	-	TRBV5-4	many	TGTGCCAGCAGCCGGGGGGCGGCCAAAAACATTCAGTACTTC	CASSRGAAKNIQYF
TRBJ2-1	-	TRBV9	many	TGTGCCAGCAGCGTAGACACTGAGTACAATGAGCAGTTCTTC	CASSVDTEYNEQFF
TRBJ2-1	TRBD1	TRBV9	many	TGTGCCAGCAGCGTAGAAGGGACAGGGAGCGCCTACAATGAGCAGTTCTTC	CASSVEGTGSAYNEQFF
TRBJ1-3	TRBD1	TRBV15	-	TGTGCCACCAGCAGGGATGGGACAGGCTCCTCTGGAAACACCATATATTTT	CATSRDGTGSSGNTIYF
TRBJ2-7	TRBD2	TRBV12-3/TRBV12-4	many	TGTGCCACACAGGGGAGCGGGGGGGCCTACGAGCAGTACTTC	CATQGSGGAYEQYF
TRBJ2-7	-	TRBV19	-	TGTGCCAGTAGTATAGGCTCCGGGGGAGCCTACGAGCAGTACTTC	CASSIGSGGAYEQYF
TRBJ1-1	-	TRBV9	-	TGTGCCAGCAGCGTAGAGGGAGCTGAAGCTTTCTTT	CASSVEGAEAFF
TRBJ1-2	TRBD1	TRBV6-5	many	TGTGCCAGCCGGCCGGGACAGGGGATTCGCTATGGCTACACCTTC	CASRPGQGIRYGYTF
TRBJ2-7	-	TRBV7-6	many	TGTGCCAGCAGCCTATTAAGGGTCGGCTCCGAGCAGTACTTC	CASSLLRVGSEQYF
TRBJ2-3	TRBD2	TRBV2	-	TGTGCCAGCAGCCTAGCGGGGGACCCCACAGATACGCAGTATTTT	CASSLAGDPTDTQYF
TRBJ1-4	TRBD1	TRBV5-6	many	TGTGCCAGCAGATCTGGGACAGCCGGGAAACTGTTTTTT	CASRSGTAGKLFF
TRBJ2-1	TRBD2	TRBV6-2/TRBV6-3	few	TGTGCCAGCAGTGAAATGGGACTAGCGGAGTACAATGAGCAGTTCTTC	CASSEMGLAEYNEQFF
TRBJ2-5	-	TRBV7-2	once	TGTGCCAGCAGCTTAGGAGGGACATACAAAGAGACCCAGTACTTC	CASSLGGTYKETQYF
TRBJ2-1	TRBD2	TRBV9	many	TGTGCCAGCAGCGGATCCTTAGCGGGAGTTGTGTACAATGAGCAGTTCTTC	CASSGSLAGVVYNEQFF
TRBJ1-2	-	TRBV11-3	-	TGTGCCAGCAGCTCCGAGCCGACGGCCTACTATGGCTACACCTTC	CASSSEPTAYYGYTF
TRBJ1-6	-	TRBV3-1	-	TGTGCCAGCAGCAACCGCGATCCGGGGGCGTCGTATAATTCACCCCTCCACTTT	CASSNRDPGASYNSPLHF
TRBJ2-5	-	TRBV19	many	TGTGCCAGTAGTGGCATCCAAGAGACCCAGTACTTC	CASSGIQETQYF
TRBJ2-1	TRBD1	TRBV5-4	many	TGTGCCAGCAGCGCCGACAGGGGGGCCTACAATGAGCAGTTCTTC	CASSADRGAYNEQFF
TRBJ2-5	TRBD2	TRBV7-7	-	TGTGCTAGCAGCTTAATGGGACTAGCGGGGGGCCTCCAAGAGACCCAGTACTTC	CASSLMGLAGGLQETQYF
TRBJ2-3	TRBD2	TRBV20-1	many	TGCAGTGCTAGTGGCGGGAGAGGGGATACGCAGTATTTT	CSASGGRGDTQYF
TRBJ2-1	TRBD1	TRBV6-4	-	TGTGCCAGCAGGTTACAGGGGGCAGCTTTCTACAATGAGCAGTTCTTC	CASRLQGAAFYNEQFF
TRBJ1-6	-	TRBV30	many	TGTGCCTGGAGTGGACGGGTGAGTTCACCCCTCCACTTT	CAWSGRVSSPLHF
TRBJ2-5	-	TRBV20-1	-	TGCAGTGCTAGAGGCGACTACTCGCTGACCTTTTTACAAGAGACCCAGCACTTC	CSARGDYSLTFLQETQHF
TRBJ2-3	TRBD1	TRBV10-3	many	TGTGCCATCAGGGACGACAGGGGGGATACTACGCAGTATTTT	CAIRDDRGDTTQYF
TRBJ2-3	-	TRBV20-1	-	TGCAGTGCTAGAGTCCGGAGCCCAGATACGCAGTATTTT	CSARVRSPDTQYF
TRBJ1-4	-	TRBV20-1	-	TGCAGTGCCCGGACTAGCGGGGGCCCTGAGGGAAAACTGTTTTTT	CSARTSGGPEGKLFF
TRBJ2-7	-	TRBV7-9	many	TGTGCCAGCAGCTTTTCTAGATTGGACGAGCAGTACTTC	CASSFSRLDEQYF
TRBJ1-2	-	TRBV3-1	many	TGTGCCAGCAGCCAAAACGCCGGGGGCTACACCTTC	CASSQNAGGYTF
TRBJ2-1	-	TRBV12-3/TRBV12-4	many	TGTGCCAGCACAGGGGAGTATGAGCAGTTCTTC	CASTGEYEQFF
TRBJ2-7	-	TRBV7-9	-	TGTGCCAGCAGCTTAAAAACAGGGATTCTTTACGAGCAGTACTTC	CASSLKTGILYEQYF